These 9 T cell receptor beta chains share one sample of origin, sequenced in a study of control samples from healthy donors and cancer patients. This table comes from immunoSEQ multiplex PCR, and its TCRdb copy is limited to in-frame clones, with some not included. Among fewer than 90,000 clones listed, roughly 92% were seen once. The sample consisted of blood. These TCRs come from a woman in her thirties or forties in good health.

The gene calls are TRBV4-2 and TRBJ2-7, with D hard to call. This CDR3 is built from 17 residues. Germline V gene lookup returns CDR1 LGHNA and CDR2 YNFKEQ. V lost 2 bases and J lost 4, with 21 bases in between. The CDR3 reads CASSQMENEGMGYEQYF. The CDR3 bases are TGTGCCAGCAGCCAAATGGAGAACGAAGGGATGGGTTACGAGCAGTACTTC.

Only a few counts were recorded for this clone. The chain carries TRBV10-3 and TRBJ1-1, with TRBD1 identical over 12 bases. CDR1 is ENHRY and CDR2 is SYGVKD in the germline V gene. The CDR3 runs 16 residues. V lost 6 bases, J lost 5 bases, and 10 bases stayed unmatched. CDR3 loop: CAISHTGTGGVTEAFF. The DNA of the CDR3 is TGTGCCATCAGCCACACCGGGACAGGGGGCGTTACTGAAGCTTTCTTT.

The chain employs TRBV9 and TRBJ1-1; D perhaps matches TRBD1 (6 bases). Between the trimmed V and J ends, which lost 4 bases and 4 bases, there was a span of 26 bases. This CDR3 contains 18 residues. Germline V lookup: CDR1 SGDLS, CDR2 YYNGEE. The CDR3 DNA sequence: TGTGCCAGCAGCCGATTAACGAGGGCGTCAGGGGTACCCACTGAAGCTTTCTTT. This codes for CASSRLTRASGVPTEAFF.

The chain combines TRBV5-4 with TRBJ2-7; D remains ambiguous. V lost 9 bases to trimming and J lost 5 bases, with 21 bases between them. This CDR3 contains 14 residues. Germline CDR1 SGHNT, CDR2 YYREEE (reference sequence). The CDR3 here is CATTTDLRSDEQYF. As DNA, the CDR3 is TGTGCCACCACTACAGACCTCCGATCCGACGAGCAGTACTTC. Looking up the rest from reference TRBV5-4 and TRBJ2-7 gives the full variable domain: ETGVTQSPTHLIKTRGQQVTLRCSSQSGHNTVSWYQQALGQGPQFIFQYYREEENGRGNFPPRFSGLQFPNYSSELNVNALELDDSALYLCATTTDLRSDEQYFGPGTRLTVT.

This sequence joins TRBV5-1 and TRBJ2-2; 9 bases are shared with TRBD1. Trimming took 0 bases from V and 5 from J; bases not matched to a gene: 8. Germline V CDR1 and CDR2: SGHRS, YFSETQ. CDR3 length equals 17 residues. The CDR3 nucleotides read TGCGCCAGCAGCTTGGGAGGTTGGACAGGGGAAACCGGGGAGCTGTTTTTT. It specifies CASSLGGWTGETGELFF.

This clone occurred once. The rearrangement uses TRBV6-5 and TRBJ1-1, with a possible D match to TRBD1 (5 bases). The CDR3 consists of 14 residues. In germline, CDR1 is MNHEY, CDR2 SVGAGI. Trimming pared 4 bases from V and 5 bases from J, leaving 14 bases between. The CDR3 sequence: CASSSVGVRTEAFF. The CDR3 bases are TGTGCCAGCAGTTCCGTGGGGGTACGGACTGAAGCTTTCTTT.

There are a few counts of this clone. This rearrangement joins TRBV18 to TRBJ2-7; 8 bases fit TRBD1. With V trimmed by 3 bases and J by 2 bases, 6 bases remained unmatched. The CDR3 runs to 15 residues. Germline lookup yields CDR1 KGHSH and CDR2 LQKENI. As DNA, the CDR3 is TGTGCCAGCTCACCCTCGCAGGGGGCTACCTACGAGCAGTACTTC. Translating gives CASSPSQGATYEQYF.

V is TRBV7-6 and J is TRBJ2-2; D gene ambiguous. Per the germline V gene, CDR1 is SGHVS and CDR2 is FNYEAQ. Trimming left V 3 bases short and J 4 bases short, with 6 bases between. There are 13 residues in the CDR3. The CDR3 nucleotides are TGTGCCAGCAGCTTCGGCGTCACCGGGGAGCTGTTTTTT. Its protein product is CASSFGVTGELFF.

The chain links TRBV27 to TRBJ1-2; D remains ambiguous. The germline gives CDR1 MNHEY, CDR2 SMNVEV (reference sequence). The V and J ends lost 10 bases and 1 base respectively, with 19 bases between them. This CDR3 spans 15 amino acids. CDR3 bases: TGTGCCACCGTGACTTGGGCAGGAGTTAACTATGGCTACACCTTC. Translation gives CATVTWAGVNYGYTF.